The rows below give T cell receptor beta chains drawn from one sample of a study of CD8 T cells in Susac syndrome. TCRdb re-called the immunoSEQ multiplex PCR reads through MiXCR, storing one row per CDR3 protein. The sample records 330,000 or so distinct CDR3 sequences, around 85% being singletons. The material sequenced was CD8+ T cells from PBMCs. The receptors originated from a human donor with multiple sclerosis. Both conserved end residues are part of each CDR3. D genes are given only for firm matches. The listing skips clone size in some rows; elsewhere it reads once, few, many or a size class.

CASSVGLAEGVYEQYF | TGTGCCAGCAGCGTCGGACTAGCGGAGGGTGTCTACGAGCAGTACTTC | TRBV9 | NA | TRBD2 | TRBJ2-7
CASSSRGGEQYF | TGTGCCAGCAGTTCCAGGGGAGGGGAGCAGTACTTC | TRBV27 | NA | NA | TRBJ2-7
CASSPPGAGWGHEQFF | TGTGCCAGCAGTCCTCCTGGCGCGGGATGGGGACATGAGCAGTTCTTC | TRBV7-3 | NA | NA | TRBJ2-1
CASSYGQMSSYEQYF | TGTGCCAGCAGTTACGGACAGATGAGCTCCTACGAGCAGTACTTC | TRBV28 | NA | NA | TRBJ2-7
CSARVWTSGFYEQYF | TGCAGTGCTAGAGTCTGGACTAGCGGGTTCTACGAGCAGTACTTC | TRBV20-1 | NA | TRBD2 | TRBJ2-7
CASSIVAGNLGEQFF | TGTGCCAGTAGTATAGTTGCCGGGAACCTGGGGGAGCAGTTCTTC | TRBV19 | once | NA | TRBJ2-1
CSATSYSELLTDTQYF | TGCAGTGCTACCTCCTACTCGGAACTTCTCACAGATACGCAGTATTTT | TRBV20-1 | NA | NA | TRBJ2-3
CASSPGLAGGPEQFF | TGTGCCAGCAGCCCGGGACTAGCGGGAGGGCCGGAGCAGTTCTTC | TRBV7-3 | few | TRBD2 | TRBJ2-1
CASSPTVYTQETQYF | TGTGCCAGCTCACCTACGGTATATACCCAAGAGACCCAGTACTTC | TRBV18 | NA | NA | TRBJ2-5
CASSLTTGHNEQFF | TGCGCCAGCAGCCTGACCACAGGGCACAATGAGCAGTTCTTC | TRBV4-3 | NA | NA | TRBJ2-1
CSAHGPNTEAFF | TGCAGTGCACACGGCCCGAACACTGAAGCTTTCTTT | TRBV20-1 | NA | NA | TRBJ1-1
CASSMWLAASYNEQFF | TGTGCCAGTAGTATGTGGCTAGCGGCGTCCTACAATGAGCAGTTCTTC | TRBV19 | NA | TRBD2 | TRBJ2-1
CASSVGGGETQYF | TGTGCCAGCAGCGTAGGGGGAGGAGAGACCCAGTACTTC | TRBV9 | NA | NA | TRBJ2-5
CASSILGVLAYEQYF | TGTGCCAGCAGCATCCTTGGAGTACTAGCCTACGAGCAGTACTTC | TRBV7-8 | NA | NA | TRBJ2-7
CASSLSPGGTYGYGYTF | TGTGCCAGCAGTTTATCACCAGGGGGCACATATGGCTATGGCTACACCTTC | TRBV27 | once | TRBD1 | TRBJ1-2